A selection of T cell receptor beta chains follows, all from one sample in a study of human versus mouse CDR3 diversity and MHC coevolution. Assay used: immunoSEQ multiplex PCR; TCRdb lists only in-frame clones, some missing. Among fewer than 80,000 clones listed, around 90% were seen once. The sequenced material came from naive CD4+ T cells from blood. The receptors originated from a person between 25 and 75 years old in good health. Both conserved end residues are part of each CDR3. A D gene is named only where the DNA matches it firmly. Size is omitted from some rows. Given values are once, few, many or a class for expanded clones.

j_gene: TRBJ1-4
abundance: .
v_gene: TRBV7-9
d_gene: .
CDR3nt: TGTGCCAGCAGTTCGGAACAGGGTCCCAAACTGTTTTTT
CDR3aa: CASSSEQGPKLFF

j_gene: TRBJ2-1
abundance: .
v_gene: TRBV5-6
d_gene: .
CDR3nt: TGTGCCAGCAGGGCCGGGATCACCCGCCCCTATGAGCAGTTCTTC
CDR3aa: CASRAGITRPYEQFF

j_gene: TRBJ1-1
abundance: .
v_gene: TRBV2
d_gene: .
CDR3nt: TGTGCCAGCAGCCAGGACAGGAACACTGAAGCTTTCTTT
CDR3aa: CASSQDRNTEAFF

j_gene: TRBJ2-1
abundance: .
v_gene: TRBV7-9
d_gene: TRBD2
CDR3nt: TGTGCCAGCAGCTTAATGGCTAGCGGGAACAATGAGCAGTTCTTC
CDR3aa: CASSLMASGNNEQFF

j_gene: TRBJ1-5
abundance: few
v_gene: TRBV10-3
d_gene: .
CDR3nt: TGTGCCATCAGTGAGTCGACAGCCGGCAATCAGCCCCAGCATTTT
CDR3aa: CAISESTAGNQPQHF

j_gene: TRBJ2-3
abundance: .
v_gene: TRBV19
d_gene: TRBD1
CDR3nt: TGTGCCAGTAGTCCCCAGGGGGTTGGAGATACGCAGTATTTT
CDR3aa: CASSPQGVGDTQYF

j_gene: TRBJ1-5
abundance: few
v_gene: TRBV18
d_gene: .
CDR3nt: TGTGCCAGCTCCGGAGGGAGGGCCAATCAGCCCCAGCATTTT
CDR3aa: CASSGGRANQPQHF

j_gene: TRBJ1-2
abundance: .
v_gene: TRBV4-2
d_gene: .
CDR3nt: TGTGCCAGCAGCCAAGGCTGGCGGGGGGGACTCCCTAACTATGGCTACACCTTC
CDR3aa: CASSQGWRGGLPNYGYTF

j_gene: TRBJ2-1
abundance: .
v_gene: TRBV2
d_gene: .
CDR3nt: TGTGCCAGCAGCGCCGTTGGGCGGGGCTACAATGAGCAGTTCTTC
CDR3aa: CASSAVGRGYNEQFF

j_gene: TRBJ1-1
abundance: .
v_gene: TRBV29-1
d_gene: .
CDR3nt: TGCAGCGTTCGGGTGGAATATGGCCAAGCTTTCTTT
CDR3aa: CSVRVEYGQAFF

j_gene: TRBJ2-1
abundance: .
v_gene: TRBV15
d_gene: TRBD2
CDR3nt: TGTGCCACCAGCCTAGCGCGGGAGTACAATGAGCAGTTCTTC
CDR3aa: CATSLAREYNEQFF

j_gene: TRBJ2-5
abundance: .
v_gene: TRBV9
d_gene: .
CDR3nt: TGTGCCAGCAGCGTCCGACCAGGGTATACGGAGACCCAGTACTTC
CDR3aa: CASSVRPGYTETQYF

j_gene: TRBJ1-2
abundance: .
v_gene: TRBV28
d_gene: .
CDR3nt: TGTGCCAGCAACGAAAGGGTGGGGGGTGGCTACACCTTC
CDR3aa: CASNERVGGGYTF

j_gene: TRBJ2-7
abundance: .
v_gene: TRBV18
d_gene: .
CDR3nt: TGTGCCAGCTCACCACCGAGTAGAGACAGGCCCTACGAGCAGTACTTC
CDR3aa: CASSPPSRDRPYEQYF

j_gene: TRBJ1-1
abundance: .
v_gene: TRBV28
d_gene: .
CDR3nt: TGTGCCAGCAGAATGGGAGGGGGACTGAACACTGAAGCTTTCTTT
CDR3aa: CASRMGGGLNTEAFF

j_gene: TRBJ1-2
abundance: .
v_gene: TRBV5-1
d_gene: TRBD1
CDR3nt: TGCGCCAGCAGAGGGGACAGGGCGTCCAGGGGCTATGGCTACACCTTC
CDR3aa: CASRGDRASRGYGYTF

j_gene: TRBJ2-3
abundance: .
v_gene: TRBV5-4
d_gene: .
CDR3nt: TGTGCCAGCAGCTTTCAGGGCCCGACAGATACGCAGTATTTT
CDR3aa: CASSFQGPTDTQYF

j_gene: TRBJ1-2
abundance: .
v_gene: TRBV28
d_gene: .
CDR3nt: TGTGCCAGCAGAGGGGGTTCCTACTATGGCTACACCTTC
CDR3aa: CASRGGSYYGYTF

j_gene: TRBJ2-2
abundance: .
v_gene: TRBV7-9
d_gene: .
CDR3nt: TGTGCCAGCAGCTTAGGACTATCCACCGGGGAGCTGTTTTTT
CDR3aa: CASSLGLSTGELFF

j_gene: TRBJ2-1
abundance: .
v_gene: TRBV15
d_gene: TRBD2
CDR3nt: TGTGCCACCAGCAGACCCGGGACTAGCGGGCGGAGGGGCAATGAGCAGTTCTTC
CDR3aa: CATSRPGTSGRRGNEQFF

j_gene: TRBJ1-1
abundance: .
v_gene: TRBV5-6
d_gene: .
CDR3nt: TGTGCCAGCAGCTTGGCCGGAGAGGCGGGAACTGAAGCTTTCTTT
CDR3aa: CASSLAGEAGTEAFF

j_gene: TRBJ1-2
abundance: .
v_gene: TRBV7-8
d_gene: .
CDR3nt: TGTGCCAGCAGCTTAGGACAGGCCGTTGGTGCCTTC
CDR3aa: CASSLGQAVGAF

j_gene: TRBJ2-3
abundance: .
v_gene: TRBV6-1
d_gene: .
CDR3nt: TGTGCCAGCAGTCATCTGGGCGGGGGCACAGATACGCAGTATTTT
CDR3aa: CASSHLGGGTDTQYF

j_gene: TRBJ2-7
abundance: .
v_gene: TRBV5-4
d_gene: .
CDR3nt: TGTGCCAGCAGCTTTGGGGGAGGTGGGTACGAGCAGTACTTC
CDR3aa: CASSFGGGGYEQYF

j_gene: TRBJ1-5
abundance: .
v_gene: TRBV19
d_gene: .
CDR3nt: TGTGCCAGTAGTATAGGGGCAAATAGCAATCAGCCCCAGCATTTT
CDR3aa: CASSIGANSNQPQHF

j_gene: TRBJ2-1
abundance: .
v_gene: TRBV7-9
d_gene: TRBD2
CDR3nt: TGTGCCAGCAGCGTAAGCGGGAGGGCTTACAATGAGCAGTTCTTC
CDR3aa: CASSVSGRAYNEQFF

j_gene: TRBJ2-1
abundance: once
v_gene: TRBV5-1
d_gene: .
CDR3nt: TGCGCCAGCAGCTTGGGGACAGCTATCTACAATGAGCAGTTCTTC
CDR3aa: CASSLGTAIYNEQFF

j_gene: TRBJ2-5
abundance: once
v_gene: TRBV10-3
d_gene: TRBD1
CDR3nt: TGTGCCATCAAGCCGGGACAGGGGGCGGAGACCCAGTACTTC
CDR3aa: CAIKPGQGAETQYF

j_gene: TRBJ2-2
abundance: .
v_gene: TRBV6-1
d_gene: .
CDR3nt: TGTGCCAGCAGTGGGGCTTTGGGTTACGGGGAGCTGTTTTTT
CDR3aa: CASSGALGYGELFF

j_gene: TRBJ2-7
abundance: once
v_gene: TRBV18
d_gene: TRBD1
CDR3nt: TGTGCCAGCTCACAAACAGGGGTAGATCGCGAGCAGTACTTC
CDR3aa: CASSQTGVDREQYF

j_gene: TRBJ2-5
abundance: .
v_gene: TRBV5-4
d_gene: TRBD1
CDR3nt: TGTGCCAGCAGCTCGTTAGACAGGGACCAAGAGACCCAGTACTTC
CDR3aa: CASSSLDRDQETQYF

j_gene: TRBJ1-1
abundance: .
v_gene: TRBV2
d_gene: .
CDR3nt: TGTGCCAGCAGGCAGGTCCCCTTGGCTTTCTTT
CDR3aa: CASRQVPLAFF

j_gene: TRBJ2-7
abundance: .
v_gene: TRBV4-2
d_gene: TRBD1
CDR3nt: TGTGCCAGCAGGGACAGGGGGCTTGCCAAGGAAAGCTCCTACGAGCAGTACTTC
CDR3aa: CASRDRGLAKESSYEQYF

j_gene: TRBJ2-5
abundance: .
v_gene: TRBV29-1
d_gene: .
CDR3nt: TGCAGCGTTCGTCAGCAAGAGACCCAGTACTTC
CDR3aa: CSVRQQETQYF

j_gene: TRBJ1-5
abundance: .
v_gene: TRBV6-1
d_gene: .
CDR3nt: TGTGCCAGCAGTGAAGGTGGGACTCATAGCAATCAGCCCCAGCATTTT
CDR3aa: CASSEGGTHSNQPQHF

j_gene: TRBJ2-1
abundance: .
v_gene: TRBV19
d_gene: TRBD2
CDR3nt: TGTGCCAGTACCGCTAGCGGGGGGCCCTACAATGAGCAGTTCTTC
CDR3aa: CASTASGGPYNEQFF

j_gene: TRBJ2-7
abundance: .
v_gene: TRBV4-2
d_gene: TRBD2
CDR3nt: TGTGCCAGCAGCCAACCGGCTAGCGGGAGATACGAGCAGTACTTC
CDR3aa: CASSQPASGRYEQYF

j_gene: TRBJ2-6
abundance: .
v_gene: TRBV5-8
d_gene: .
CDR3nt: TGTGCCAGCAGCTGGGGAGGCTCTGGGGCCAACGTCCTGACTTTC
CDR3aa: CASSWGGSGANVLTF

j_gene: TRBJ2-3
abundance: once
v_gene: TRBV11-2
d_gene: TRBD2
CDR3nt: TGTGCCAGCAGCTTCGTGGCGGGGGGCACAGATACGCAGTATTTT
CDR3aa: CASSFVAGGTDTQYF

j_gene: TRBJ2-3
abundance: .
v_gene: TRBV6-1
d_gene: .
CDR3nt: TGTGCCAGCAGTCCACCGGGACTTAGCACAGATACGCAGTATTTT
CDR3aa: CASSPPGLSTDTQYF

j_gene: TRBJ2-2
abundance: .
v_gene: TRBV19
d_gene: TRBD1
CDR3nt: TGTGCCAGTAGCATCCTAGGGACAGCCGGGGGGGAGCTGTTTTTT
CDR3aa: CASSILGTAGGELFF

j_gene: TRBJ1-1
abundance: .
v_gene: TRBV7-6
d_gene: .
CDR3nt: TGTGCCAGCACCTTTACCCCTACGGGGGCTGAAGCTTTCTTT
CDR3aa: CASTFTPTGAEAFF